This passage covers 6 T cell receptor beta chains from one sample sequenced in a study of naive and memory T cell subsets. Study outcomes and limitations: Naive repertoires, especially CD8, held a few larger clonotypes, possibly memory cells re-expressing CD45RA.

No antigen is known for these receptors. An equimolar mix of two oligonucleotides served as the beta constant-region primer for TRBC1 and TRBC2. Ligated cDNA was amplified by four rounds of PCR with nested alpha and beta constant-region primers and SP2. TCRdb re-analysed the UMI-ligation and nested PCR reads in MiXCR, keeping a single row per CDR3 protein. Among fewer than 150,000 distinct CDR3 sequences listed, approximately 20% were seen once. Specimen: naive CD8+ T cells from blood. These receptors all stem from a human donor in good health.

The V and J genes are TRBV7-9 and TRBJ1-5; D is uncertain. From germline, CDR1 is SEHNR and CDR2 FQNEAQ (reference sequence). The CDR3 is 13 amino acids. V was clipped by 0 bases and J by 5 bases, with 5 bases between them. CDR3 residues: CASSLAEDQPQHF. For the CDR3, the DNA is TGTGCCAGCAGCTTAGCGGAGGATCAGCCCCAGCATTTT.

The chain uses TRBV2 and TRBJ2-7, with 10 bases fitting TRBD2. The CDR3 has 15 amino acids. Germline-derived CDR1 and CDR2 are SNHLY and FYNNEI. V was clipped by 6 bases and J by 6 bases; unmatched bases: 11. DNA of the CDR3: TGTGCCAGCAGCGGGATCCTAGCGGGAGTGGGCGAGCAGTACTTC. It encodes CASSGILAGVGEQYF.

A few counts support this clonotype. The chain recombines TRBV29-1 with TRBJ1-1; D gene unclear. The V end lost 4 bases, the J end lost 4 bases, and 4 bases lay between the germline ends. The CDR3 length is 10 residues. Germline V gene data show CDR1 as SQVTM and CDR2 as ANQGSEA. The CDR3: CSVGVTEAFF. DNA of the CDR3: TGCAGCGTTGGAGTCACTGAAGCTTTCTTT. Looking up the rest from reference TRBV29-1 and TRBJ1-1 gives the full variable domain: SAVISQKPSRDICQRGTSLTIQCQVDSQVTMMFWYRQQPGQSLTLIATANQGSEATYESGFVIDKFPISRPNLTFSTLTVSNMSPEDSSIYLCSVGVTEAFFGQGTRLTVV.

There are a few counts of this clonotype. CDR3 sequence reads: CASSTRGSGSQETQYF. In nucleotides, the CDR3 is TGTGCCAGTAGTACCCGGGGTAGCGGGAGCCAAGAGACCCAGTACTTC. The chain carries TRBV19 and TRBJ2-5; 9 nucleotides match TRBD2. This CDR3 contains 16 residues. Germline CDR1 is LNHDA and CDR2 is SQIVND (reference sequence). V shed 4 bases, J shed 1 base, and the junction held 7 bases outside the gene matches.

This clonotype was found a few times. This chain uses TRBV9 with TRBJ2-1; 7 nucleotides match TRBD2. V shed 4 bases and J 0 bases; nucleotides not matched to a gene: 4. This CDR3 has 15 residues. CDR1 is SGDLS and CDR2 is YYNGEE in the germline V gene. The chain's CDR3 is CASSLAGASYNEQFF. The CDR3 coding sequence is TGTGCCAGCAGCTTAGCGGGTGCCTCCTACAATGAGCAGTTCTTC. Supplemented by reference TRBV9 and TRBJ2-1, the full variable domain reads DSGVTQTPKHLITATGQRVTLRCSPRSGDLSVYWYQQSLDQGLQFLIQYYNGEERAKGNILERFSAQQFPDLHSELNLSSLELGDSALYFCASSLAGASYNEQFFGPGTRLTVL.

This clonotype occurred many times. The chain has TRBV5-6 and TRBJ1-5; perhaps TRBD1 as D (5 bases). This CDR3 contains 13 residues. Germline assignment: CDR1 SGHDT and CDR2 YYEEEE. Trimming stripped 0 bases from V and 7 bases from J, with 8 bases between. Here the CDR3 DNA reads TGTGCCAGCAGCTTGGGGGGACTCCAGCCCCAGCATTTT. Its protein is CASSLGGLQPQHF.